This T cell receptor (beta chain) was identified during a study of blood T cell repertoires in COVID-19. Background on the study: Collection of acute and convalescent COVID-19 samples took place in the United States, Italy and Spain.

Germline loops: CDR1 MDHEN, CDR2 SYDVKM. The V end was cut by 7 bases, the J end by 2 bases, with 24 bases between. The length of the CDR3 is 17 residues. As processed by the authors: Amplification with reference gene primers provided the estimates of nucleated cell counts. The method was immunoSEQ multiplex PCR; TCRdb's version includes in-frame clones alone and lacks a portion of them. V, J and clone size are taken as reported in that table, and D and trimming were inferred from the DNA itself. In the table there are around 190,000 clones, roughly 76% of which are singletons. In Seattle, patients joined the study during active infection and were tracked longitudinally.

The rearrangement joins TRBV28 to TRBJ2-7, with D possibly TRBD2 on 7 matching bases. This TCR derives from a woman in her thirties or forties with COVID-19, enrolled during active disease. Material for sequencing was peripheral blood. The DNA of the CDR3 is TGTGCCAGCAATCCAGATCTAGGGGGGGGAGGCCCCTACGAGCAGTACTTC. Amino acids: CASNPDLGGGGPYEQYF.